Listed below are T cell receptor beta chains from one sample, sequenced in a study of T-cell memory formation after mild COVID-19. Using its own MiXCR run on the 5' RACE reads, TCRdb lists one record per CDR3 protein. The table has 200,000 to 250,000 distinct CDR3 sequences, 9.4% seen once. Sequenced: PBMCs or a T cell subset sorted from them (not recorded which). The receptors derive from a young man who had mild COVID-19 (a few samples of this study predate the infection). Cell type and time point are not known. Each CDR3 is given with its conserved first and last residue. Fields, in order: clone size, J gene, V gene, D gene, CDR3 length, CDR3 DNA, CDR3 protein. The D gene is left open where the match is weak. Where a row states a size, it is once, few, many or the class of an expanded clone; other rows omit it.

>many|TRBJ1-1|TRBV27|TRBD1|15
TGTGCCAGCAGTTTACGGGACAGGGGGATGCCTGAAGCTTTCTTT
CASSLRDRGMPEAFF
>few|TRBJ1-1|TRBV5-5|.|16
TGTGCCAGCAGCTTAAGGCGTGGTCTATGGGACACTGAAGCTTTCTTT
CASSLRRGLWDTEAFF
>once|TRBJ2-6|TRBV7-2|.|20
TGTGCCAGCACCACTCGGGGGCGGGCCCTCAATACTGGGGGGGCCAACGTCCTGACTTTC
CASTTRGRALNTGGANVLTF
>many|TRBJ2-1|TRBV7-2|.|12
TGTGCCAGCAGCGGATATCACAATGAGCAGTTCTTC
CASSGYHNEQFF
>few|TRBJ2-2|TRBV7-9|TRBD2|16
TGTGCCAGCAGCCCATGGGGGGGTCCGGACACCGGGGAGCTGTTTTTT
CASSPWGGPDTGELFF
>.|TRBJ1-2|TRBV18|.|14
TGTGCCAGCTCACCCGGATATACGGGGGGGAGCTACACCTTC
CASSPGYTGGSYTF
>few|TRBJ2-3|TRBV9|.|14
TGTGCCAGCAGCTCCCGGGGGTACACAGATACGCAGTATTTT
CASSSRGYTDTQYF
>few|TRBJ2-3|TRBV20-1|TRBD2|16
TGCAGTGCTAGAGATCGCAAGCGGGGGGTGTCAGATACGCAGTATTTT
CSARDRKRGVSDTQYF
>few|TRBJ1-1|TRBV4-3|TRBD1|19
TGCGCCAGCAGCCAATCTTTCTTCCCCCCAGGACAGGGTCGGACTGAAGCTTTCTTT
CASSQSFFPPGQGRTEAFF
>.|TRBJ2-1|TRBV25-1|.|13
TGTGCCAGCAGTCAAGCAGTATACAATGAGCAGTTCTTC
CASSQAVYNEQFF
>.|TRBJ2-5|TRBV6-1|.|16
TGTGCCAGCAGTCCCGGTGGACCACCCCGAGGGGAGACCCAGTACTTC
CASSPGGPPRGETQYF
>few|TRBJ2-2|TRBV7-2|.|18
TGTGCCAGCAGCCCCCAAGGTTTCCAGGGGAGGTCCACCGGGGAGCTGTTTTTT
CASSPQGFQGRSTGELFF
>few|TRBJ2-1|TRBV2|TRBD2|18
TGTGCCAGCAGTGAATGGGGCCCAGCGGGGGCCTACTACAATGAGCAGTTCTTC
CASSEWGPAGAYYNEQFF
>few|TRBJ1-6|TRBV7-9|TRBD1|14
TGTGCCAGCAGCTTAGAGCTCAGGGGGCCAACCCTCCACTTT
CASSLELRGPTLHF
>few|TRBJ2-5|TRBV11-2|.|14
TGTGCCAGCAGCTTAGAGGCAGGCGCGGGGACCCAGTACTTC
CASSLEAGAGTQYF
>.|TRBJ2-5|TRBV5-1|TRBD2|14
TGCGCCAGCAGCATTAGCGGGGCCGCGGAGACCCAGTACTTC
CASSISGAAETQYF
>.|TRBJ1-1|TRBV6-1|TRBD1|15
TGTGCCAGCAGTAATAACAGGGGGAGAGGCACTGAAGCTTTCTTT
CASSNNRGRGTEAFF
>many|TRBJ2-3|TRBV7-2|.|15
TGTGCCAGCAGCTTACAATCGGGGGCTACAGATACGCAGTATTTT
CASSLQSGATDTQYF
>few|TRBJ1-3|TRBV25-1|.|15
TGTGCCAGCAGTGAATCGGGGGACTCTGGAAACACCATATATTTT
CASSESGDSGNTIYF
>.|TRBJ2-7|TRBV7-9|TRBD2|16
TGTGCCAGCAGCCCAATGACGAGGGGACTAACCTACGAGCAGTACTTC
CASSPMTRGLTYEQYF
>.|TRBJ1-2|TRBV29-1|TRBD1|12
TGCAGCGTCGCCGGACAGGGTGATGGCTACACCTTC
CSVAGQGDGYTF
>many|TRBJ2-1|TRBV7-9|.|13
TGTGCCAGCAGCTTAGAACTAGCCGCCGTGCAGTTCTTC
CASSLELAAVQFF
>few|TRBJ2-3|TRBV10-3|TRBD2|11
TGTGCCATCAGCGGGGGGAACCAGCAGTATTTT
CAISGGNQQYF
>few|TRBJ1-5|TRBV12-3/TRBV12-4|.|13
TGTGCCAGCAGTCGTCAGGAGAATCAGCCCCAGCATTTT
CASSRQENQPQHF
>.|TRBJ1-1|TRBV7-2|.|14
TGTGCCAGCAGCTTAGCCCGAGGCGTGAATGAAGCTTTCTTT
CASSLARGVNEAFF
>once|TRBJ2-3|TRBV9|TRBD2|17
TGTGCCAGCAGCGCGAAGCCGGGACTAGGGTACACAGATACGCAGTATTTT
CASSAKPGLGYTDTQYF
>few|TRBJ1-1|TRBV5-1|TRBD1|13
TGCGCCAGCAGCGACAGGGTAGACACTGAAGCTTTCTTT
CASSDRVDTEAFF
>few|TRBJ2-7|TRBV5-1|.|13
TGCGCCAGCACCCCGGAGGGTCCCTACGAGCAGTACTTC
CASTPEGPYEQYF
>.|TRBJ1-4|TRBV21-1|.|15
TGTGCCAGCAGCAACCGTATCGGGGCTAATGAAAAACTGTTTTTT
CASSNRIGANEKLFF
>many|TRBJ2-1|TRBV20-1|.|10
TGCAGTGTTCGCAGGGGCAAGCAGTTCTTC
CSVRRGKQFF
>.|TRBJ1-2|TRBV20-1|.|15
TGCAGTGCTAGGCAGGGTAGCGTTGGGTACTATGGCTACACCTTC
CSARQGSVGYYGYTF
>.|TRBJ2-3|TRBV7-9|TRBD2|16
TGTGCCAGCAGCTCCCCGGGACTAGGAAACACAGATACGCAGTATTTT
CASSSPGLGNTDTQYF
>many|TRBJ2-1|TRBV15|.|13
TGTGCCACCAGCAGAGTCCAGGGGAATGAGCAGTTCTTC
CATSRVQGNEQFF
>many|TRBJ1-1|TRBV5-1|TRBD1|16
TGCGCCAGCAGCTTGGGGGCAGGGGGGCGCGTCACTGAAGCTTTCTTT
CASSLGAGGRVTEAFF
>.|TRBJ2-3|TRBV5-1|TRBD2|16
TGCGCCAGCAGCCTCAGGACTAGCGGTGGCACAGATACGCAGTATTTT
CASSLRTSGGTDTQYF
>few|TRBJ1-1|TRBV9|.|16
TGTGCCAGCAGCGTTGGGGCCGGGACGGCGAACACTGAAGCTTTCTTT
CASSVGAGTANTEAFF
>many|TRBJ1-5|TRBV15|.|12
TGTGCCACCAGCAGAGATAATCAGCCCCAGCATTTT
CATSRDNQPQHF
>.|TRBJ1-4|TRBV5-4|.|15
TGTGCCAGCAGCTTGGATGGGGGGGCTGGTGAAAAACTGTTTTTT
CASSLDGGAGEKLFF
>many|TRBJ2-2|TRBV5-5|TRBD1|16
TGTGCCAGCAGGTCCGGACAGGATATGAACACCGGGGAGCTGTTTTTT
CASRSGQDMNTGELFF
>few|TRBJ1-2|TRBV18|.|12
TGTGCCAGCTCACCAGAGCCGGAGGGCTACACCTTC
CASSPEPEGYTF
>.|TRBJ1-5|TRBV6-4|.|20
TGTGCCAGCATGACCGGGGGGGGCCGTAAGCACGCCTATAGCAATCAGCCCCAGCATTTT
CASMTGGGRKHAYSNQPQHF
>few|TRBJ2-3|TRBV7-8|TRBD2|17
TGTGCCAGCAGCTTGGCCGGGACTAGCGGGGGGTGGACTACGCAGTATTTT
CASSLAGTSGGWTTQYF
>.|TRBJ2-3|TRBV7-8|TRBD2|16
TGTGCCAGCAGCTTTATAGCGGGGGCCAGCACAGATACGCAGTATTTT
CASSFIAGASTDTQYF
>many|TRBJ2-1|TRBV19|TRBD2|17
TGTGCCAGTAGTAGCCCCAGCGGGGGTGCATACTACAATGAGCAGTTCTTC
CASSSPSGGAYYNEQFF
>.|TRBJ2-1|TRBV7-9|.|14
TGTGCCAGCAGCACCCTCCGGGAAGATAATGAGCAGTTCTTC
CASSTLREDNEQFF
>.|TRBJ2-3|TRBV9|TRBD2|17
TGTGCCAGCAGCGTAGAAGTTTTGGGTAGCGGGGGTGATACGCAGTATTTT
CASSVEVLGSGGDTQYF
>.|TRBJ1-5|TRBV5-1|.|15
TGCGCCAGCAGCCCCAAAACGGGGGCGAATCAGCCCCAGCATTTT
CASSPKTGANQPQHF
>.|TRBJ2-3|TRBV18|TRBD2|16
TGTGCCAGCTCACTCACTAGCGGGGTTGGCACAGATACGCAGTATTTT
CASSLTSGVGTDTQYF
>few|TRBJ2-5|TRBV6-1|.|13
TGTGCCAGCGTATATAGGAGTGGAGAGACCCAGTACTTC
CASVYRSGETQYF
>.|TRBJ1-1|TRBV6-5|.|12
TGTGCCAGCAGTTACTCTACTGGGAGGGCTTTCTTT
CASSYSTGRAFF
>once|TRBJ2-2|TRBV4-2|TRBD2|17
TGTGCCAGCAGCCAAGAGGCAAGCGGGGGGGCCACCGGGGAGCTGTTTTTT
CASSQEASGGATGELFF